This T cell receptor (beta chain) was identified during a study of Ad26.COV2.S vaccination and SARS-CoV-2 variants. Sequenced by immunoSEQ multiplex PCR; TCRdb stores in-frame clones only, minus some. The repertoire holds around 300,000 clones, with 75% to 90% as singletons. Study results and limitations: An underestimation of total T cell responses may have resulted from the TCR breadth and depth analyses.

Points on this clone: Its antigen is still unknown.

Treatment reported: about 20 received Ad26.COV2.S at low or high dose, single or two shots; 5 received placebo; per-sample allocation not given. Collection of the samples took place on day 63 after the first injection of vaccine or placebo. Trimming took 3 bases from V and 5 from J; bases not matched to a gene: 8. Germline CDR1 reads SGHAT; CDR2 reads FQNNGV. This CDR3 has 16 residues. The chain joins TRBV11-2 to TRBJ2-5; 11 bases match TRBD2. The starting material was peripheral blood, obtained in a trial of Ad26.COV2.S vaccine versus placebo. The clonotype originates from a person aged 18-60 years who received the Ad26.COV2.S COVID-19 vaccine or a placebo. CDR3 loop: CASSFMTSGKSETQYF. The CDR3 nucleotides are TGTGCCAGCAGCTTCATGACTAGCGGGAAGAGTGAGACCCAGTACTTC.